This T cell receptor beta chain is drawn from a study of neoadjuvant anti-PD-1 for oral cavity cancer. This clone was observed a handful of times. CDR1 and CDR2 (germline): LNHDA, SQIVND (reference sequence). The CDR3 contains 13 residues. V was pared by 10 bases and J by 0 bases, with 12 bases between. The method was immunoSEQ multiplex PCR; TCRdb's version includes in-frame clones alone and lacks a portion of them. Among roughly 9,000 clones listed, roughly 57% were seen once. Regarding time point: after neoadjuvant nivolumab, at surgical resection. The sequencing here drew on PBMCs, taken after nivolumab (anti-PD-1) treatment. The genes are TRBV19 and TRBJ1-2; D remains unclear. This clonotype was obtained from a person between 35 and 79 years old with oral cavity squamous cell carcinoma. In DNA form, the CDR3 reads TGTGCCACCAAACTAGGCCCTAACTATGGCTACACCTTC. Amino acids: CATKLGPNYGYTF.